This entry lists 24 T cell receptor beta chains sequenced from one sample in a study of regulatory and conventional T cells in RAG deficiency (dated 2017 in TCRdb). Before genomic DNA extraction, conventional CD4+ T cells were isolated from blood as CD25-low CD127-high cells. Libraries were prepared through the immunoSEQ multiplex PCR assay. TCRdb holds this immuneACCESS table with in-frame rearrangements only. Some clones are missing; in checked studies, unresolved V genes explain under half, and the rest has no known cause. The sample yields around 20,000 clones; roughly 96% were counted once. The ten top clones hold around 1.4% of the sample. Separately, the same data were catalogued under a study of regulatory T cells. As the second paper documents: For the multiplex PCR, 52 forward TRBV primers and 13 reverse TRBJ primers were used, and amplification bias was corrected with both assay-based and computational methods.

Sequenced sample: CD25- CD4+ T cells sorted from blood. These receptors originate from a human donor in good health.

CDR3 loop: CAISDQIRGQSGELFF. DNA for the CDR3: TGTGCCATCAGTGACCAAATAAGGGGGCAGTCCGGGGAGCTGTTTTTT. The chain combines TRBV10-3 with TRBJ2-2, with 7 bases that match TRBD1. The length of the CDR3 is 16 residues. J lost 6 bases, V lost 3 bases, and 10 bases had no gene match. Germline V gene lookup returns CDR1 ENHRY and CDR2 SYGVKD.

This CDR3 reads CASSSRGSNTEAFF. CDR3 sequence (DNA): TGTGCCAGCAGCTCCAGGGGATCTAACACTGAAGCTTTCTTT. The gene calls are TRBV7-6 and TRBJ1-1; perhaps TRBD1 as D (6 bases). This CDR3 contains 14 residues. Trimming stripped 4 bases from V and 2 bases from J, with 11 bases between. The V gene's germline CDR1 is SGHVS and CDR2 FNYEAQ. The full variable domain, its missing parts supplied by reference TRBV7-6 and TRBJ1-1, is GAGVSQSPRYKVTKRGQDVALRCDPISGHVSLYWYRQALGQGPEFLTYFNYEAQQDKSGLPNDRFSAERPEGSISTLTIQRTEQRDSAMYRCASSSRGSNTEAFFGQGTRLTVV.

This clone came up once. This chain uses TRBV11-1 with TRBJ2-3; 9 bases fit TRBD2. This CDR3 is 15 amino acids long. V shed 3 bases and J 3 bases; nucleotides not matched to a gene: 4. Germline V gives CDR1 SGHAT, CDR2 FQDESV (reference sequence). In nucleotides, the CDR3 is TGTGCCAGCAGCTTCGGCGGGGGGGTGACAGATACGCAGTATTTT. It translates to CASSFGGGVTDTQYF.

The V and J genes are TRBV28 and TRBJ1-6; D perhaps matches TRBD1 (6 bases). Germline V gene data show CDR1 as MDHEN and CDR2 as SYDVKM. The V gene lost 5 bases and the J gene lost 7 bases, with 12 bases spanning the gap. The CDR3 length is 14 residues. CDR3 amino acids: CASSGRGVNSPLHF. The CDR3 region has the DNA TGTGCCAGCAGTGGCAGGGGCGTCAATTCACCCCTCCACTTT. Drawing the rest from reference TRBV28 and TRBJ1-6, the complete variable domain is DVKVTQSSRYLVKRTGEKVFLECVQDMDHENMFWYRQDPGLGLRLIYFSYDVKMKEKGDIPEGYSVSREKKERFSLILESASTNQTSMYLCASSGRGVNSPLHFGNGTRLTVT.

This clone has a single count. This chain connects TRBV4-1 to TRBJ1-2, with D possibly being TRBD1 (5 bases). Trimming stripped 0 bases from V and 2 bases from J, with 10 bases between. CDR3 length equals 15 residues. Per the germline V gene, CDR1 is MGHRA and CDR2 is YSYEKL. The CDR3: CASSQETVLNYGYTF. In nucleotides, the CDR3 is TGCGCCAGCAGCCAAGAGACAGTTCTAAACTATGGCTACACCTTC.

The rearrangement joins TRBV6-5 to TRBJ2-3, with TRBD1 as a possible D gene (6 bases). This CDR3 has 16 residues. Trimming shortened V by 0 bases and J by 2 bases, and 12 bases separated the two germline ends. Germline loops: CDR1 MNHEY, CDR2 SVGAGI. Here the CDR3 reads CASSYSSQGHTDTQYF. CDR3 in DNA: TGTGCCAGCAGTTACTCGTCACAGGGTCACACAGATACGCAGTATTTT.

CDR3 coding DNA: TGTGCCACCAGCAGAGAGGGACAGGGGGGGCAGGGAGCCCAGCATTTT. It specifies CATSREGQGGQGAQHF. The chain uses TRBV15 and TRBJ1-5; 11 bases fit TRBD1. The CDR3 loop spans 16 amino acids. After removal of 0 bases from V and 11 bases from J, the junction contained 9 bases not matched to a gene. Per the germline V gene, CDR1 is LNHNV and CDR2 is YYDKDF (reference sequence).

The chain carries TRBV2 and TRBJ2-7; D is ambiguous. From germline, CDR1 is SNHLY and CDR2 FYNNEI. The CDR3 loop spans 12 amino acids. The V gene lost 4 bases and the J gene lost 3 bases, with 7 bases spanning the gap. The CDR3 sequence is CASSVNSYEQYF. The CDR3 coding sequence is TGTGCCAGCAGTGTCAACAGCTACGAGCAGTACTTC.

V gene TRBV30 combines with J gene TRBJ1-1; maybe TRBD1 (5 bases). Germline-derived CDR1 and CDR2 are GTSNPN and SVGIG (reference sequence). V was trimmed by 1 base and J by 12 bases, leaving 15 bases between them. There are 12 residues in the CDR3. CDR3 DNA: TGTGCCTGGAGTGGTCAGGGCCTGCGGTCTTTCTTT. It specifies CAWSGQGLRSFF.

In this sample, this clone turned up once. The rearrangement uses TRBV7-9 and TRBJ1-1; D ambiguous. Per the germline V gene, CDR1 is SEHNR and CDR2 is FQNEAQ (reference sequence). The CDR3 length is 16 residues. V shed 2 bases and J shed 0 bases, with 13 bases lying between them. CDR3 nucleotide sequence: TGTGCCAGCAGCTTATTCGCGGTTATAATGAACACTGAAGCTTTCTTT. This translates into CASSLFAVIMNTEAFF.

This chain links TRBV15 with TRBJ2-2, with D possibly being TRBD2 (5 bases). Germline V gene data show CDR1 as LNHNV and CDR2 as YYDKDF (reference sequence). This CDR3 spans 15 amino acids. V gave up 7 bases and J gave up 5 bases, with 17 bases separating them. CDR3 amino acids: CATKRGPEVTGELFF. For the CDR3, the DNA is TGTGCCACCAAACGGGGTCCAGAGGTGACCGGGGAGCTGTTTTTT.

The chain carries TRBV5-6 and TRBJ1-2; the D is unclear. The CDR3 totals 15 residues. V shed 1 base and J shed 0 bases, with 10 bases lying between them. Germline V lookup: CDR1 SGHDT, CDR2 YYEEEE. Here the CDR3 reads CASSLRTISNYGYTF. CDR3 nucleotides: TGTGCCAGCAGCTTGAGAACAATTTCTAACTATGGCTACACCTTC.

In DNA form, the CDR3 reads TGCAGTGCCAGGGACTACCCCTCGCAGTTCTTC. Its translation is CSARDYPSQFF. This chain links TRBV20-1 with TRBJ2-1; TRBD2 agrees at 7 bases. V lost 6 bases, J lost 12 bases, and 8 bases stayed unmatched. This CDR3 has 11 amino acids. CDR1 is DFQATT and CDR2 is SNEGSKA in the germline V gene (reference sequence).

The rearrangement uses TRBV28 and TRBJ1-1, with 9 bases identical to TRBD1. Germline values: CDR1 MDHEN, CDR2 SYDVKM. The J segment lost 4 bases and the V segment lost 5 bases, leaving 8 bases of the junction unmatched. This CDR3 has 15 amino acids. The CDR3 sequence: CASSPPDRGITEAFF. CDR3 coding DNA: TGTGCCAGCAGTCCCCCGGACAGGGGAATCACTGAAGCTTTCTTT.

This chain connects TRBV6-1 to TRBJ1-5; 7 bases map to TRBD1. V was pared by 6 bases and J by 4 bases, with 6 bases of the junction left unmatched. The length of the CDR3 is 14 residues. Germline V gene lookup returns CDR1 MNHNS and CDR2 SASEGT. The CDR3 protein is CASRSGQLNQPQHF. The CDR3, as DNA: TGTGCCAGCAGATCGGGACAGCTTAATCAGCCCCAGCATTTT.

This chain joins TRBV7-9 and TRBJ2-4, with 11 bases fitting TRBD1. In germline, CDR1 is SEHNR, CDR2 FQNEAQ (reference sequence). V lost 4 bases to trimming and J lost 5 bases; unmatched junction nucleotides: 7. The CDR3 length is 16 residues. The CDR3 sequence: CASSYGQGASQNIQYF. The DNA for the CDR3 is TGTGCCAGCAGCTACGGACAGGGGGCGTCCCAAAACATTCAGTACTTC.

The rearrangement joins TRBV7-9 to TRBJ1-3; TRBD1 matches at 9 bases. V shed 4 bases and J 4 bases; nucleotides not matched to a gene: 8. There are 16 residues in the CDR3. The germline V gene encodes CDR1 SEHNR and CDR2 FQNEAQ (reference sequence). CDR3 nucleotides: TGTGCCAGCAGCTCCTCGGGACAGGGAACAGGAAACACCATATATTTT. Its protein product is CASSSSGQGTGNTIYF.

The rearrangement uses TRBV2 and TRBJ1-5; D gene uncertain. V lost 6 bases and J lost 2, with 11 bases in between. Per the germline V gene, CDR1 is SNHLY and CDR2 is FYNNEI. This CDR3 is built from 14 residues. The CDR3 DNA is TGTGCCAGCAGAGCGAGCCTCCGCAATCAGCCCCAGCATTTT. Encoded protein: CASRASLRNQPQHF.

V is TRBV7-3 and J is TRBJ1-1; 7 bases match TRBD1. J gave up 0 bases and V 4 bases, and 14 bases lay outside the gene matches. The germline V gene has CDR1 SGHTA and CDR2 FQGTGA. CDR3 length equals 18 residues. The CDR3 DNA reads TGTGCCAGCAGCTCACAGGGTGGGGGACAGATGATGAACACTGAAGCTTTCTTT. It codes for CASSSQGGGQMMNTEAFF.

The chain couples TRBV28 to TRBJ1-6, with D perhaps TRBD1 (5 bases). There are 15 residues in the CDR3. The ends were cut back, 3 bases at V and 9 bases at J, with 15 bases in the middle. From germline, CDR1 is MDHEN and CDR2 SYDVKM. The CDR3 sequence: CASSLGGSVTSPLHF. The CDR3 DNA reads TGTGCCAGCAGTTTGGGGGGAAGTGTCACTTCACCCCTCCACTTT.

The chain recombines TRBV11-2 with TRBJ2-1, with 9 bases aligning to TRBD2. Losses at the gene ends were 3 bases for V and 0 bases for J; bases not matched to a gene: 6. Germline V gene sequence: CDR1 SGHAT, CDR2 FQNNGV. The CDR3 spans 17 residues. CDR3 sequence reads: CASSFVAGGSSYNEQFF. The CDR3 DNA reads TGTGCCAGCAGCTTTGTGGCGGGGGGGAGCTCCTACAATGAGCAGTTCTTC.

V usage is TRBV15 and J usage is TRBJ1-2; TRBD1 is a possible D gene (6 bases). Trimming shortened V by 1 base and J by 0 bases, and 21 bases separated the two germline ends. The length of the CDR3 is 19 residues. The germline V gene has CDR1 LNHNV and CDR2 YYDKDF (reference sequence). CDR3 sequence reads: CATSRVFAGRTAANYGYTF. DNA for the CDR3: TGTGCCACCAGCAGAGTTTTCGCGGGTCGGACAGCTGCTAACTATGGCTACACCTTC.

The chain recombines TRBV29-1 with TRBJ2-3, with D possibly being TRBD1 (6 bases). V was cut by 7 bases and J by 2 bases, with 10 bases left in between. Per the germline V gene, CDR1 is SQVTM and CDR2 is ANQGSEA. This CDR3 region has 12 residues. In DNA, the CDR3 is TGCAGCGGGGGGCAGGACACAGATACGCAGTATTTT. Protein product: CSGGQDTDTQYF.

This clone was observed once. The J gene is TRBJ1-6, the V gene TRBV6-4; D is undetermined. Germline CDR1 reads MRHNA; CDR2 reads SNTAGT. This CDR3 contains 15 residues. The germline V and J ends were trimmed by 4 bases and 9 bases, with 16 bases remaining between them. The CDR3 here is CASSVGSTGGSPLHF. CDR3 DNA sequence: TGTGCCAGCAGTGTTGGCAGTACCGGAGGTTCACCCCTCCACTTT.